These 31 T cell receptor beta chains share one sample of origin, sequenced in a study of shared clonotypes between healthy human individuals. Generated by immunoSEQ multiplex PCR, the TCRdb table keeps only in-frame clones and is missing some. This table holds roughly 700,000 clones, around 72% found once. Material for sequencing was memory CD4+ T cells sorted from blood. The subset was: CD45RA-negative fraction. These receptors all stem from a woman aged 25 to 39 in good health.

CDR3 bases: TGTGCCAGCAGCGTAACACGGTCGAACACCGGGGAGCTGTTTTTT. This translates into CASSVTRSNTGELFF. The V gene is TRBV9, the J gene TRBJ2-2; D uncertain. Germline V gene sequence: CDR1 SGDLS, CDR2 YYNGEE. The CDR3 totals 15 residues. Trimming took off 1 base at V and 0 bases at J, with 7 bases between the two ends.

This clone turned up a few times. Other DNA sequences in the same sample also yield this CDR3. The V and J genes are TRBV18 and TRBJ2-1, with 10 bases aligning to TRBD2. The J segment lost 9 bases and the V segment lost 4 bases, leaving 9 bases of the junction unmatched. CDR1 is KGHSH and CDR2 is LQKENI in the germline V gene. This CDR3 region has 15 residues. As DNA, the CDR3 is TGTGCCAGCTCACTAGTACCCCTAGCGGGAGTTGAGCAGTTCTTC. It codes for CASSLVPLAGVEQFF.

The chain couples TRBV7-6 to TRBJ2-1; 13 bases match TRBD2. V gave up 5 bases and J gave up 8 bases; unmatched junction bases: 9. CDR3 length equals 16 residues. The V gene's germline CDR1 is SGHVS and CDR2 FNYEAQ. CDR3 loop: CASSQRTSGSRDEQFF. The CDR3 DNA sequence: TGTGCCAGCAGCCAAAGGACTAGCGGGAGTCGCGATGAGCAGTTCTTC.

This clone was observed once. V gene TRBV5-1 combines with J gene TRBJ2-1, with TRBD2 identical over 8 bases. CDR1 is SGHRS, CDR2 YFSETQ, per germline. Trimming removed 0 bases from V and 3 bases from J; junction bases left unmatched: 5. The CDR3 sequence is 16 residues long. In nucleotides, the CDR3 is TGCGCCAGCAGCTTGGATATTAGCGGGAACTACAATGAGCAGTTCTTC. Translation gives CASSLDISGNYNEQFF.

CDR3 coding DNA: TGCGCCAGCAGCCAAGACCCGCCCCGGGGCGGCTACGAGCAGTACTTC. Protein: CASSQDPPRGGYEQYF. This rearrangement joins TRBV4-1 to TRBJ2-7; D may be TRBD1 or TRBD2 (5 bases each). The germline gives CDR1 MGHRA, CDR2 YSYEKL. The CDR3 spans 16 residues. The V end was cut by 0 bases, the J end by 3 bases, with 15 bases between.

V is TRBV7-9 and J is TRBJ2-4, with a tentative D call TRBD2 (6 bases). This CDR3 has 13 residues. The V gene's germline CDR1 is SEHNR and CDR2 FQNEAQ (reference sequence). Trimming cost V 5 bases and J 9 bases, with 14 bases left between them. CDR3 DNA: TGTGCCAGCAGCGAACGGGGGAGTAGCATTCAGTACTTC. Its protein is CASSERGSSIQYF.

The gene calls are TRBV7-2 and TRBJ1-1; D call uncertain. Germline lookup yields CDR1 SGHTA and CDR2 FQGNSA. CDR3 length: 15 amino acids. Trimming shortened V by 5 bases and J by 0 bases, and 13 bases separated the two germline ends. The CDR3 sequence is CASSTAGLMNTEAFF. CDR3 nucleotide sequence: TGTGCCAGCAGCACGGCGGGCCTCATGAACACTGAAGCTTTCTTT.

The chain uses TRBV6-8 and TRBJ2-2, with no clear D. Germline CDR1 and CDR2: MNHGY and SAAAGT. The V end lost 0 bases, the J end lost 1 base, and 0 bases lay between the germline ends. The CDR3 runs to 13 residues. The CDR3 DNA follows: TGTGCCAGCAGTTACTCGAACACCGGGGAGCTGTTTTTT. This gives the protein CASSYSNTGELFF.

The chain is built from TRBV5-6 and TRBJ1-1; no definite D call. This CDR3 is 14 amino acids long. The germline V gene has CDR1 SGHDT and CDR2 YYEEEE. Trimming pared 2 bases from V and 1 base from J, leaving 9 bases between. CDR3 DNA: TGTGCCAGCAGCTTTGCAGGAACGAACACTGAAGCTTTCTTT. Its translation: CASSFAGTNTEAFF.

This clone was recorded only once. The chain combines TRBV7-8 with TRBJ1-3, with D possibly TRBD1 on 5 matching bases. This CDR3 is built from 16 residues. Germline loops: CDR1 SGHVS, CDR2 FQNEAQ. Trimming removed 1 base at V and 0 bases at J, with 10 bases between. The CDR3 coding sequence is TGTGCCAGCAGCTTAGGTGGGGGGAGCTCTGGAAACACCATATATTTT. The encoded protein is CASSLGGGSSGNTIYF.

The gene calls are TRBV2 and TRBJ2-5; TRBD2 agrees at 7 bases. The J segment lost 5 bases and the V segment lost 5 bases, leaving 5 bases of the junction unmatched. The CDR3 runs to 13 residues. The V gene's germline CDR1 is SNHLY and CDR2 FYNNEI. For the CDR3, the DNA is TGTGCCAGCAGTCGCGGGAGTAGGGAGACCCAGTACTTC. This gives the protein CASSRGSRETQYF.

The V call is TRBV4-2, the J call TRBJ2-3; TRBD2 aligns across 9 bases. The germline V gene encodes CDR1 LGHNA and CDR2 YNFKEQ. This CDR3 spans 18 amino acids. J was trimmed by 1 base and V by 3 bases; bases with no gene match: 11. CDR3 sequence reads: CASSHKPTGLAGTDTQYF. The CDR3 DNA follows: TGTGCCAGCAGCCACAAACCCACGGGACTAGCCGGCACAGATACGCAGTATTTT.

The chain carries TRBV7-3 and TRBJ2-5; unclear D gene. Trimming took off 3 bases at V and 1 base at J, with 12 bases between the two ends. CDR3 length equals 15 residues. From germline, CDR1 is SGHTA and CDR2 FQGTGA. DNA for the CDR3: TGTGCCAGCAGCTTGTCCGGAAATCCCCAAGAGACCCAGTACTTC. It codes for CASSLSGNPQETQYF.

The chain employs TRBV7-6 and TRBJ2-7; the match to TRBD1 covers 12 bases. Germline CDR1 reads SGHVS; CDR2 reads FNYEAQ. The trim removed 5 bases at V and 7 bases at J, leaving 6 bases unmatched. This CDR3 comprises 14 residues. CDR3 in amino acids: CASSLGQGAWEQYF. Written as DNA, the CDR3 is TGTGCCAGCAGCCTGGGACAGGGGGCGTGGGAGCAGTACTTC.

A single count supports this clone. The same CDR3 is also encoded by other DNA sequences in this sample. CDR3 sequence reads: CASSLLAGGRNEQFF. The CDR3 bases are TGTGCCAGCAGCCTACTAGCGGGAGGAAGGAATGAGCAGTTCTTC. The chain carries TRBV14 and TRBJ2-1, with 12 bases lining up with TRBD2. The CDR3 totals 15 residues. Germline CDR1 is SGHDN and CDR2 is FVKESK. J gave up 7 bases and V 4 bases, and 5 bases lay outside the gene matches.

Concerning this clone itself: At the DNA level, this CDR3 is encoded by other sequences in the same sample as well. J is TRBJ1-1 and V is TRBV18; TRBD1 aligns across 7 bases. The V segment lost 6 bases and the J segment 3 bases; nucleotides outside the gene matches: 4. The CDR3 extends over 13 amino acids. CDR1 KGHSH and CDR2 LQKENI come from the germline V gene. The DNA of the CDR3 is TGTGCCAGCTCGCCAACAGGGGACACTGAAGCTTTCTTT. Its translation: CASSPTGDTEAFF.

The rearrangement joins TRBV28 to TRBJ2-7, with 12 bases aligning to TRBD2. The germline CDR1 and CDR2 sequences are MDHEN and SYDVKM. This CDR3 has 17 residues. Trimming at V came to 3 bases and at J to 3 bases, leaving 9 bases not matched to a gene. As DNA, the CDR3 is TGTGCCAGCAGTTTTCTAGCGGGAGGGCCGGCCCACTACGAGCAGTACTTC. Translated: CASSFLAGGPAHYEQYF.

The CDR3 protein is CASSYPQGSTDTQYF. CDR3 coding DNA: TGTGCCAGCAGTTACCCGCAGGGTTCCACAGATACGCAGTATTTT. V usage is TRBV6-6 and J usage is TRBJ2-3; TRBD1 is a possible D gene (5 bases). Between the trimmed V and J ends, which lost 2 bases and 2 bases, there was a span of 11 bases. Germline CDR1 reads MNHNY; CDR2 reads SVGAGI (reference sequence). The length of the CDR3 is 15 residues.

This rearrangement joins TRBV30 to TRBJ2-5; D is possibly TRBD2 (6 bases). Germline V CDR1 and CDR2: GTSNPN, SVGIG (reference sequence). The germline V and J ends were trimmed by 1 base and 5 bases, with 17 bases remaining between them. The CDR3 runs to 15 residues. The CDR3 DNA reads as TGTGCCTGGAGTGCGCCTGGAACCCGGGGGGAGACCCAGTACTTC. Translated, it gives CAWSAPGTRGETQYF. The full variable domain, rest sourced from reference TRBV30 and TRBJ2-5, is SQTIHQWPATLVQPVGSPLSLECTVEGTSNPNLYWYRQAAGRGLQLLFYSVGIGQISSEVPQNLSASRPQDRQFILSSKKLLLSDSGFYLCAWSAPGTRGETQYFGPGTRLLVL.

This clone was observed a handful of times. The sample holds other DNA sequences that translate to the same CDR3. The rearrangement links TRBV5-1 to TRBJ2-3; TRBD1 is a possible D gene (7 bases). Trimming removed 0 bases from V and 2 bases from J, with 13 bases in between. The CDR3 consists of 16 residues. The germline V gene has CDR1 SGHRS and CDR2 YFSETQ. In DNA form, the CDR3 reads TGCGCCAGCAGCTTGGAAGGCAGGGGGGACACAGATACGCAGTATTTT. This translates into CASSLEGRGDTDTQYF.

The rearrangement uses TRBV2 and TRBJ1-1; a possible D gene is TRBD1 (5 bases). CDR3 size: 16 residues. Germline V lookup: CDR1 SNHLY, CDR2 FYNNEI. The germline V and J ends were trimmed by 2 bases and 5 bases, with 18 bases remaining between them. CDR3 in amino acids: CASSESAPGRLTEAFF. CDR3 DNA: TGTGCCAGCAGTGAAAGCGCACCGGGACGTTTGACTGAAGCTTTCTTT.

The gene calls are TRBV7-2 and TRBJ2-7, with D perhaps matching TRBD2 (5 bases). Germline CDR1 and CDR2: SGHTA and FQGNSA. The CDR3 is 16 residues long. Trimming pared 0 bases from V and 0 bases from J, leaving 12 bases between. The CDR3 reads CASSLAVQDFSYEQYF. CDR3 sequence (DNA): TGTGCCAGCAGCTTAGCCGTCCAGGACTTCTCCTACGAGCAGTACTTC.

As for this clone: Only one base separates this from a far larger clonotype, so it likely reflects a read error. The chain links TRBV7-2 to TRBJ2-1, with a weak D call TRBD2 (5 bases). The V end lost 1 base, the J end lost 4 bases, and 11 bases lay between the germline ends. The CDR3 runs to 15 residues. Per germline, CDR1 SGHTA and CDR2 FQGNSA. CDR3 residues: CTSSLGFSEYNEQFF. The CDR3 nucleotides read TGTACCAGCAGCTTAGGGTTTAGCGAATACAATGAGCAGTTCTTC.

The chain links TRBV10-3 to TRBJ1-5; tentatively, D is TRBD1 (5 bases). The CDR3 totals 20 residues. V lost 0 bases and J 3 bases, leaving 24 bases between the germline ends. Germline V lookup: CDR1 ENHRY, CDR2 SYGVKD. In DNA form, the CDR3 reads TGTGCCATCAGTGAGTCTTTCGCATCCCACGGGGGGAAATTCAATCAGCCCCAGCATTTT. This encodes CAISESFASHGGKFNQPQHF.

The chain has TRBV7-9 and TRBJ1-4; the D is unclear. Trimming removed 0 bases at V and 4 bases at J, with 6 bases between. This CDR3 region has 14 residues. The germline CDR1 and CDR2 sequences are SEHNR and FQNEAQ (reference sequence). CDR3 amino acids: CASSLAGVNEKLFF. The CDR3 DNA reads TGTGCCAGCAGCTTAGCCGGAGTTAATGAAAAACTGTTTTTT.

The rearrangement uses TRBV7-2 and TRBJ2-5, with 8 bases aligning to TRBD2. V shed 5 bases, J shed 5 bases, and the junction held 7 bases outside the gene matches. This CDR3 has 14 residues. CDR1 SGHTA and CDR2 FQGNSA come from the germline V gene. CDR3: CASSVRAGAETQYF. In DNA, the CDR3 is TGTGCCAGCAGCGTCAGAGCGGGAGCGGAGACCCAGTACTTC.

V usage is TRBV5-6 and J usage is TRBJ2-7, with 7 bases lining up with TRBD2. Per the germline V gene, CDR1 is SGHDT and CDR2 is YYEEEE. The CDR3 has 17 amino acids. The V gene end was trimmed by 3 bases and the J gene end by 6 bases; junction bases not matched to a gene: 18. The DNA for the CDR3 is TGTGCCAGCAGCTCCCTCCTTTTGGGAGGGGAGCGACGCGAGCAGTACTTC. This codes for CASSSLLLGGERREQYF.

This sequence joins TRBV28 and TRBJ1-1; D is ambiguous. V was clipped by 9 bases and J by 0 bases, with 11 bases between them. Germline CDR1 is MDHEN and CDR2 is SYDVKM. The CDR3 runs 13 residues. The CDR3 DNA follows: TGTGCCAGTAGGGCCAGCATGAACACTGAAGCTTTCTTT. It translates to CASRASMNTEAFF.

This chain joins TRBV4-2 and TRBJ1-6, with D possibly matching TRBD1 (6 bases). Per the germline V gene, CDR1 is LGHNA and CDR2 is YNFKEQ. V was cut by 1 base and J by 0 bases, with 13 bases left in between. The CDR3 has 18 residues. The chain's CDR3 is CASSQGGQGSSYNSPLHF. The DNA for the CDR3 is TGTGCCAGCAGCCAAGGGGGGCAGGGAAGCTCCTATAATTCACCCCTCCACTTT.

The chain recombines TRBV4-1 with TRBJ2-1; D is possibly TRBD2 (7 bases). V was shortened by 1 base and J by 7 bases, with 26 bases between the two germline ends. CDR3 length equals 19 residues. CDR1 is MGHRA, CDR2 YSYEKL, per germline. The CDR3 here is CASSQGVGGRAPGANEQFF. Here the CDR3 DNA reads TGCGCCAGCAGCCAAGGTGTAGGTGGGAGGGCCCCAGGGGCGAATGAGCAGTTCTTC.

In the case of this clone: A much larger clonotype is one base distant, so this may be a read error. This chain connects TRBV6-6 to TRBJ1-1; D not resolved. From germline, CDR1 is MNHNY and CDR2 SVGAGI (reference sequence). V lost 0 bases to trimming and J lost 4 bases, with 6 bases between them. The CDR3 contains 13 residues. As DNA, the CDR3 is TGTGCCAGCAGTTACTCGATGACCACTGAAGCTTTCTTT. Its protein product is CASSYSMTTEAFF.